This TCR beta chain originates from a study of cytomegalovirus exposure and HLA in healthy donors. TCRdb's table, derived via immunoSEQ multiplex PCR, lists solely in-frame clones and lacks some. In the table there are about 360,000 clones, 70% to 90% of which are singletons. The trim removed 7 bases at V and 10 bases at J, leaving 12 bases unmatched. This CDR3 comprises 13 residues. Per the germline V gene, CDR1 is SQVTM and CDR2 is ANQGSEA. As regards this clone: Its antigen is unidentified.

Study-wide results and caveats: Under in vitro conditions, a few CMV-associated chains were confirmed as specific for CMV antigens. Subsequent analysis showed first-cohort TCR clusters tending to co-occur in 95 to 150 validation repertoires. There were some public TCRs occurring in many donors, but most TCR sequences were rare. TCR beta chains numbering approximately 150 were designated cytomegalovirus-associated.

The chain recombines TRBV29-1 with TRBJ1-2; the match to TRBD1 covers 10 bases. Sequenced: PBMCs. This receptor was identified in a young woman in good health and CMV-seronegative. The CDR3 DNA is TGCAGCGAATCCGGGACAGGGGTTGATGACTACACCTTC. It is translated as CSESGTGVDDYTF.